These T cell receptor beta chains were read from a single sample in a study of CD8 T cells in ankylosing spondylitis. TCRdb reanalysed the 5' RACE reads using MiXCR and keeps one entry per CDR3 protein. Here the sample spans 200,000 to 300,000 distinct CDR3 sequences, around 7.8% being singletons. Material for sequencing was blood, either unsorted or a sorted T cell fraction (not recorded which). These receptors all come from a male donor with ankylosing spondylitis or in good health (not recorded which). CDR3s include the opening cysteine and the closing phenylalanine or tryptophan. The order of the fields is D gene, CDR3 length, clone size, V gene, J gene, CDR3 DNA, CDR3 protein. The D gene is left open where the match is weak. Part of the rows lack a size; the others show once, few, many or a class for expanded clones.

TRBD2	17	many	TRBV4-3	TRBJ2-1	TGCGCCAGCAGCCTCCGAGCGGGGGTCGGGGGGTACAATGAGCAGTTCTTC	CASSLRAGVGGYNEQFF
TRBD1	14	-	TRBV5-1	TRBJ1-2	TGCGCCAGCAGGAGACAGGGATCCCTCTATGGCTACACCTTC	CASRRQGSLYGYTF
-	13	-	TRBV7-3	TRBJ2-5	TGTGCCAGCAGCTCCTCCCCTGGAGAGACCCAGTACTTC	CASSSSPGETQYF
TRBD1	15	many	TRBV10-3	TRBJ1-1	TGTGCCATCAGTGACCCTGGACAGGGGAACACTGAAGCTTTCTTT	CAISDPGQGNTEAFF
-	11	many	TRBV29-1	TRBJ2-2	TGCAGCGTTGAGGGGTTGGGGGAGCTGTTTTTT	CSVEGLGELFF
-	10	many	TRBV20-1	TRBJ1-1	TGCAGTGCTTTCCCCCTAGAAGCTTTCTTT	CSAFPLEAFF
-	15	few	TRBV20-1	TRBJ2-1	TGCAGTGCTAGAGACCCCACGGGGGCCTACAATGAGCAGTTCTTC	CSARDPTGAYNEQFF
-	13	few	TRBV30	TRBJ1-1	TGTGCCTGCTATGCAGAGGGGGTTGGTGAAGCTTTCTTT	CACYAEGVGEAFF
-	17	many	TRBV5-1	TRBJ2-3	TGCGCCAGCAGCTTGGGTTTTTCGGGTAGGACCACAGATACGCAGTATTTT	CASSLGFSGRTTDTQYF
-	15	many	TRBV7-8	TRBJ1-1	TGTGCCAGCAGCTTGAGTAGAAGGCTAAACACTGAAGCTTTCTTT	CASSLSRRLNTEAFF
-	14	few	TRBV19	TRBJ1-2	TGTGCCAGTAGGGTCTCGGGGAGCGCCTATGGCTACACCTTC	CASRVSGSAYGYTF
TRBD2	16	many	TRBV14	TRBJ2-7	TGTGCCAGCAGCCAAGATGGCACTAGCGGGGCCTACGAGCAGTACTTC	CASSQDGTSGAYEQYF
-	14	many	TRBV7-8	TRBJ1-5	TGTGCCAGCCAAAAGGGGGGGAGCAATCAGCCCCAGCATTTT	CASQKGGSNQPQHF
TRBD1	18	many	TRBV18	TRBJ1-1	TGTGCCAGCTCACACCGACTACGGGACAGGGGTATGAACACTGAAGCTTTCTTT	CASSHRLRDRGMNTEAFF
-	13	-	TRBV6-1	TRBJ2-1	TGTGCCAGCACCGCCCTCAGTGGTATTGAGCAGTTCTTC	CASTALSGIEQFF
-	12	few	TRBV18	TRBJ2-1	TGTGCCAGCTCACCACAGGAGCGGGAGCAGTTCTTC	CASSPQEREQFF